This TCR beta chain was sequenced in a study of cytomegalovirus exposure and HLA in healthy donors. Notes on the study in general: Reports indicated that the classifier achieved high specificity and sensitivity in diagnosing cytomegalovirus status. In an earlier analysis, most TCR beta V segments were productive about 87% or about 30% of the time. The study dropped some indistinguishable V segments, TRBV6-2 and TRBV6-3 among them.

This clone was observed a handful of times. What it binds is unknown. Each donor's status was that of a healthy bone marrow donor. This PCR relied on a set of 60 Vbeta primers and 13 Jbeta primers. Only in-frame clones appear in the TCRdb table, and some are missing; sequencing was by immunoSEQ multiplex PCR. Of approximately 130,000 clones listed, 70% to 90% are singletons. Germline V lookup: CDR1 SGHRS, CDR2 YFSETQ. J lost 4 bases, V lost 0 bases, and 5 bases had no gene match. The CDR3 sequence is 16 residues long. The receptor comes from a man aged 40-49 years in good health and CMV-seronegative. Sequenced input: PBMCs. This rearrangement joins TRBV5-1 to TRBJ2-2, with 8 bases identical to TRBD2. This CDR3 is CASSLGLAGSTGELFF. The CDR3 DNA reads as TGCGCCAGCAGCTTGGGTCTAGCGGGTAGCACCGGGGAGCTGTTTTTT.